One and the same sample provided the 25 T cell receptor beta chains below, sequenced in a study of blood T cell repertoires in COVID-19. Here immunoSEQ multiplex PCR was the method, and the copy in TCRdb shows in-frame clones only, minus some. This sample carries more than 150,000 clones, about 80% of them seen once, and the ten largest clones take roughly 14%. Sequenced sample: PBMCs or T cells enriched from blood (not recorded which). The receptors stem from a man aged 60 to 69 who had been exposed to COVID-19.

The genes are TRBV11-1 and TRBJ1-4; D unresolved. Germline V gene lookup returns CDR1 SGHAT and CDR2 FQDESV (reference sequence). CDR3 length: 15 amino acids. Between the trimmed V and J ends, which lost 5 bases and 5 bases, there was a span of 15 bases. The CDR3 bases are TGTGCCAGCAGCGCCCGCCCACCGGAGAATGAAAAACTGTTTTTT. Its protein product is CASSARPPENEKLFF.

The chain links TRBV14 to TRBJ1-6, with D possibly being TRBD1 (5 bases). The CDR3 runs to 15 residues. The V gene lost 5 bases and the J gene lost 5 bases, with 13 bases spanning the gap. The V gene's germline CDR1 is SGHDN and CDR2 FVKESK. The CDR3 region has the DNA TGTGCCAGCAGCTTAGGACATGTCAATAATTCACCCCTCCACTTT. Protein sequence: CASSLGHVNNSPLHF.

The rearrangement uses TRBV12-3 or TRBV12-4 and TRBJ1-2; a possible D gene is TRBD1 (5 bases). CDR3 length: 13 residues. The germline V and J ends were trimmed by 1 base and 4 bases, with 7 bases remaining between them. CDR3 protein: CASSLDRFYGYTF. The CDR3 DNA follows: TGTGCCAGCAGTTTAGACAGGTTCTATGGCTACACCTTC.

V and J are TRBV19 and TRBJ1-1; D might be TRBD1 (6 bases). Germline CDR1 and CDR2: LNHDA and SQIVND (reference sequence). The V end was cut by 4 bases, the J end by 0 bases, with 12 bases between. The length of the CDR3 is 15 residues. The CDR3 DNA sequence: TGTGCCAGTAGTACCACAGGGAATATGAACACTGAAGCTTTCTTT. It specifies CASSTTGNMNTEAFF.

The rearrangement uses TRBV5-6 and TRBJ2-3; 9 bases line up with TRBD1. The germline gives CDR1 SGHDT, CDR2 YYEEEE. The CDR3 extends over 16 amino acids. Germline trimming cut 3 bases from V and 3 bases from J; bases unmatched to any gene: 8. In DNA, the CDR3 is TGTGCCAGCAGCTCTCTTACAGGGGGCGGAACAGATACGCAGTATTTT. It yields the protein CASSSLTGGGTDTQYF.

This clone showed up just a few times. This rearrangement joins TRBV9 to TRBJ2-1, with 14 bases that match TRBD2. Germline lookup yields CDR1 SGDLS and CDR2 YYNGEE. J was trimmed by 2 bases and V by 3 bases; bases with no gene match: 1. The length of the CDR3 is 16 residues. The CDR3 DNA reads as TGTGCCAGCAGCGAGGGACTAGCGGGGGCCTACAATGAGCAGTTCTTC. Encoded protein: CASSEGLAGAYNEQFF.

The chain recombines TRBV2 with TRBJ1-5; 9 positions agree with TRBD1. Germline assignment: CDR1 SNHLY and CDR2 FYNNEI. The CDR3 contains 14 residues. J lost 5 bases, V lost 3 bases, and 2 bases had no gene match. CDR3 in DNA: TGTGCCAGCAGTGACGACAGGGGGGATCAGCCCCAGCATTTT. Its translation is CASSDDRGDQPQHF.

This clone showed up just once. The chain recombines TRBV30 with TRBJ1-3; 7 positions agree with TRBD1. Germline trimming cut 1 base from V and 4 bases from J; bases unmatched to any gene: 7. Germline V gene sequence: CDR1 GTSNPN, CDR2 SVGIG (reference sequence). This CDR3 is built from 15 residues. The CDR3 loop is CAWSGSGTAGNTIYF. The CDR3 DNA reads as TGTGCCTGGAGTGGATCCGGGACAGCGGGAAACACCATATATTTT.

J is TRBJ2-7 and V is TRBV9, with 7 nucleotides matching TRBD2. The CDR3 totals 12 residues. V was pared by 3 bases and J by 7 bases, with 4 bases of the junction left unmatched. The germline CDR1 and CDR2 sequences are SGDLS and YYNGEE. CDR3 sequence (DNA): TGTGCCAGCAGCGGACTAGCAGGGGAGCAGTACTTC. Translation: CASSGLAGEQYF.

The CDR3 nucleotides read TGCGCCAGCAGCTTGGGGTTAGGGACTCCGGGAATAGGCGACGAGCAGTACTTC. Protein sequence: CASSLGLGTPGIGDEQYF. The chain is built from TRBV5-1 and TRBJ2-7; D perhaps matches TRBD2 (6 bases). The germline V gene has CDR1 SGHRS and CDR2 YFSETQ. V lost 0 bases and J lost 5, with 24 bases in between. The CDR3 sequence is 18 residues long.

Details on this clone: An end of the junction does not agree with germline; a read error may underlie this. V and J are TRBV12-3 or TRBV12-4 and TRBJ2-7; 9 bases are a match to TRBD1. The CDR3 is 12 residues long. Here the CDR3 reads CASSRPTGGGVF. The CDR3 DNA follows: TGTGCCAGCAGTCGCCCGACAGGGGGAGGGGTTTTC.

V and J are TRBV11-3 and TRBJ2-2; D not resolved. Germline V gene data show CDR1 as SGHNT and CDR2 as YENEEA. Trimming cost V 5 bases and J 7 bases, with 11 bases left between them. The CDR3 length is 13 residues. In DNA, the CDR3 is TGTGCCAGCAGCCCTAACTATTTCGGGGAGCTGTTTTTT. Translating gives CASSPNYFGELFF.

The rearrangement links TRBV30 to TRBJ1-1; D unclear. The V and J ends lost 0 bases and 3 bases respectively, with 8 bases between them. The CDR3 has 13 amino acids. Germline CDR1 and CDR2: GTSNPN and SVGIG (reference sequence). The CDR3 coding sequence is TGTGCCTGGAGTGTACGATCGGACACTGAAGCTTTCTTT. This encodes CAWSVRSDTEAFF.

This chain joins TRBV5-1 and TRBJ1-4; D gene ambiguous. V lost 0 bases to trimming and J lost 5 bases, with 11 bases between them. The CDR3 consists of 15 residues. Germline V gene lookup returns CDR1 SGHRS and CDR2 YFSETQ. The CDR3 spells CASSLAGSPNEKLFF. As DNA, the CDR3 is TGCGCCAGCAGCTTGGCGGGGAGTCCGAATGAAAAACTGTTTTTT.

This clone was seen a few times. The chain carries TRBV9 and TRBJ1-6; D uncertain. Trimming took off 0 bases at V and 6 bases at J, with 10 bases between the two ends. Per germline, CDR1 SGDLS and CDR2 YYNGEE. CDR3 length: 15 residues. This CDR3 is CASSVGPGSNSPLHF. For the CDR3, the DNA is TGTGCCAGCAGCGTAGGTCCGGGGAGTAATTCACCCCTCCACTTT.

The CDR3 sequence is CASSQMSGITEAFF. The CDR3 bases are TGCGCCAGCAGCCAAATGTCAGGAATAACTGAAGCTTTCTTT. The rearrangement joins TRBV4-1 to TRBJ1-1; D gene unclear. The CDR3 runs 14 residues. In germline, CDR1 is MGHRA, CDR2 YSYEKL. Trimming took 2 bases from V and 5 from J, leaving 12 bases between them.

This rearrangement joins TRBV28 to TRBJ1-1; D possibly corresponds to TRBD1 (5 bases). The length of the CDR3 is 11 residues. Germline V CDR1 and CDR2: MDHEN, SYDVKM. V was cut by 6 bases and J by 14 bases, with 16 bases left in between. The CDR3 reads CASSPGGERFF. For the CDR3, the DNA is TGTGCCAGCAGCCCCGGAGGGGAGCGCTTCTTT.

The rearrangement uses TRBV3-1 (or the pseudogene TRBV3-2) and TRBJ2-5, with a tentative D call TRBD2 (6 bases). Germline V gene lookup returns CDR1 LGHDT and CDR2 YNNKEL (reference sequence). CDR3 length equals 15 residues. Trimming removed 3 bases from V and 5 bases from J, with 16 bases in between. CDR3 region: CASSHRSGRRETQYF. CDR3 sequence (DNA): TGTGCCAGCAGCCACCGAAGCGGGCGCCGGGAGACCCAGTACTTC.

This clone was seen more than once but under ten times. Other DNA variants within this sample encode the same CDR3. The V and J genes are TRBV30 and TRBJ1-5, with 9 bases matching TRBD1. Looked up from germline, CDR1 is GTSNPN and CDR2 is SVGIG (reference sequence). The V gene end was trimmed by 3 bases and the J gene end by 4 bases; junction bases not matched to a gene: 4. CDR3 length: 14 amino acids. CDR3 in amino acids: CAWRGDRENQPQHF. CDR3 DNA sequence: TGTGCCTGGAGGGGGGACAGGGAAAATCAGCCCCAGCATTTT.

The V and J genes are TRBV27 and TRBJ2-2; D is perhaps TRBD2 (5 bases). Germline lookup yields CDR1 MNHEY and CDR2 SMNVEV (reference sequence). The V and J ends lost 5 bases and 2 bases respectively, with 12 bases between them. This CDR3 region has 15 residues. This CDR3 reads CASSPRAANTGELFF. The CDR3 nucleotides are TGTGCCAGCAGTCCGAGGGCCGCCAACACCGGGGAGCTGTTTTTT.

J is TRBJ2-7 and V is TRBV18; the match to TRBD1 covers 7 bases. Germline CDR1 KGHSH, CDR2 LQKENI. Trimming took 6 bases from V and 2 from J; bases not matched to a gene: 10. The CDR3 is 15 residues long. CDR3 sequence: CASSLGTALPYEQYF. In DNA, the CDR3 is TGTGCCAGCTCCCTAGGGACAGCCCTCCCCTACGAGCAGTACTTC.

The rearrangement links TRBV5-6 to TRBJ2-7, with 14 bases that match TRBD2. The germline CDR1 and CDR2 sequences are SGHDT and YYEEEE. The V and J ends lost 4 bases and 3 bases, in that order; junction bases with no gene match: 3. This CDR3 region has 15 residues. For the CDR3, the DNA is TGTGCCAGCAGCCGGACTAGCGGGAGGTACTACGAGCAGTACTTC. This sequence encodes CASSRTSGRYYEQYF.

This clone was counted between two and nine times. This chain uses TRBV29-1 with TRBJ1-5, with D tentatively TRBD1 (5 bases). The CDR3 runs 16 residues. Trimming took 4 bases from V and 1 from J, leaving 17 bases between them. Germline CDR1 is SQVTM and CDR2 is ANQGSEA. The chain's CDR3 is CSVADGGKWSNQPQHF. Here the CDR3 DNA reads TGCAGCGTTGCGGACGGGGGGAAATGGAGCAATCAGCCCCAGCATTTT.

This chain joins TRBV6-5 and TRBJ1-2; no clear D. The CDR3 extends over 12 amino acids. Germline CDR1 and CDR2: MNHEY and SVGAGI. Trimming pared 8 bases from V and 2 bases from J, leaving 9 bases between. Written as DNA, the CDR3 is TGTGCCAGCCGGGAGGGAAACTATGGCTACACCTTC. Its translation: CASREGNYGYTF.

This chain links TRBV19 with TRBJ1-5; 8 bases are a match to TRBD1. The V and J ends lost 6 bases and 6 bases, in that order; junction bases with no gene match: 13. The germline V gene encodes CDR1 LNHDA and CDR2 SQIVND (reference sequence). The CDR3 is made up of 16 amino acids. CDR3: CASRSRAGGAGQPQHF. CDR3 DNA sequence: TGTGCCAGTAGATCTCGGGCAGGGGGCGCGGGTCAGCCCCAGCATTTT.